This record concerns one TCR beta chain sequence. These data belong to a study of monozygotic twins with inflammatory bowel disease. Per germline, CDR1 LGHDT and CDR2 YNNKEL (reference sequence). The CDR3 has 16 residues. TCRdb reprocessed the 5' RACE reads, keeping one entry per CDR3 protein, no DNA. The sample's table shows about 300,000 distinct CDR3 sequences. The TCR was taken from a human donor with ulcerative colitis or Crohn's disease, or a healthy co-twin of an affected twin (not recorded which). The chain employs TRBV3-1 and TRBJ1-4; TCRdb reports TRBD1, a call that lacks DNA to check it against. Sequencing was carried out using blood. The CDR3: CASSQGQSATNEKLFF.